The 32 T cell receptor beta chains in this list originate from one sample, sequenced in a study of T cell changes during pregnancy in multiple sclerosis. The assay was immunoSEQ multiplex PCR, and TCRdb's table has in-frame clones only and misses some. The sample lists about 50,000 clones; roughly 90% were seen once. Sequencing used CD4+ T cells from peripheral blood mononuclear cells, obtained after pregnancy. These TCRs come from a female donor with multiple sclerosis, enrolled in a pregnancy study.

The sample holds one count of this clone. CDR3 sequence reads: CASSFGDRGEYEGYTF. The CDR3 DNA reads as TGTGCCAGCAGTTTTGGCGACAGGGGGGAATATGAGGGCTACACCTTC. V is TRBV28 and J is TRBJ1-2; 9 positions agree with TRBD1. Germline lookup yields CDR1 MDHEN and CDR2 SYDVKM. This CDR3 spans 16 amino acids. V lost 3 bases and J lost 8; bases outside the gene matches: 13.

The chain couples TRBV5-1 to TRBJ2-1; 15 bases agree with TRBD2. Germline V gives CDR1 SGHRS, CDR2 YFSETQ. CDR3 length: 17 amino acids. V was pared by 4 bases and J by 8 bases, with 10 bases of the junction left unmatched. CDR3 amino acids: CASSQGLAGGQGDEQFF. The CDR3 DNA sequence: TGCGCCAGCAGCCAGGGACTAGCGGGAGGTCAAGGGGATGAGCAGTTCTTC.

DNA of the CDR3: TGTGCCAGCAGCTTGGCCGGCGGGGCAGGGGGAAAACTGTTTTTT. Its translation is CASSLAGGAGGKLFF. This rearrangement joins TRBV5-4 to TRBJ1-4; 7 positions match TRBD1. V shed 0 bases and J 10 bases; nucleotides not matched to a gene: 9. Germline V gene sequence: CDR1 SGHNT, CDR2 YYREEE (reference sequence). The CDR3 sequence is 15 residues long.

This chain connects TRBV5-1 to TRBJ2-7, with TRBD2 identical over 13 bases. The germline V gene has CDR1 SGHRS and CDR2 YFSETQ. V trimming: 3 bases; J trimming: 2 bases; junction bases outside the gene matches: 2. The length of the CDR3 is 15 residues. The CDR3 DNA sequence: TGCGCCAGCAGCTCGGGACTAGCGGGGCCCTACGAGCAGTACTTC. This gives the protein CASSSGLAGPYEQYF.

This clone was seen more than once but under ten times. The chain combines TRBV29-1 with TRBJ1-1; D gene uncertain. The length of the CDR3 is 13 residues. The V end lost 6 bases, the J end lost 1 base, and 12 bases lay between the germline ends. CDR1 and CDR2 (germline): SQVTM, ANQGSEA. CDR3 nucleotide sequence: TGCAGCGTACTACTGGGTGGGAACACTGAAGCTTTCTTT. Translation gives CSVLLGGNTEAFF.

The table lists this clone with a count of one. This chain links TRBV4-2 with TRBJ2-3; D gene unclear. The germline V gene encodes CDR1 LGHNA and CDR2 YNFKEQ. The V and J ends lost 0 bases and 2 bases respectively, with 6 bases between them. The CDR3 sequence is 14 residues long. CDR3 amino acids: CASSQELHTDTQYF. Here the CDR3 DNA reads TGTGCCAGCAGCCAAGAACTTCACACAGATACGCAGTATTTT.

Written as DNA, the CDR3 is TGCAGCGTACCGACCTTAGGGGGCGCCTATGGCTACACCTTC. This codes for CSVPTLGGAYGYTF. The genes are TRBV29-1 and TRBJ1-2; 7 positions agree with TRBD1. This CDR3 spans 14 amino acids. CDR1 is SQVTM, CDR2 ANQGSEA, per germline. The junction had 11 bases not matched to a gene; V was cut back by 6 bases and J by 4 bases.

CDR3 sequence (DNA): TGTGCCAGCAGGCTTCAGGGGGGTGGCAATCAGCCCCAGCATTTT. This codes for CASRLQGGGNQPQHF. The chain combines TRBV28 with TRBJ1-5; 7 positions match TRBD1. Germline CDR1 reads MDHEN; CDR2 reads SYDVKM. V shed 6 bases and J 2 bases; nucleotides not matched to a gene: 7. This CDR3 comprises 15 residues.

CDR3 residues: CASSYSSGQGKIEAFF. The DNA of the CDR3 is TGTGCCAGCAGTTACTCTTCCGGACAGGGAAAAATTGAAGCTTTCTTT. The chain links TRBV6-5 to TRBJ1-1; 8 nucleotides match TRBD1. The V segment lost 0 bases and the J segment 7 bases; nucleotides outside the gene matches: 10. The CDR3 has 16 residues. Looked up from germline, CDR1 is MNHEY and CDR2 is SVGAGI.

V usage is TRBV2 and J usage is TRBJ2-3; D gene unclear. The CDR3 loop spans 14 amino acids. CDR1 is SNHLY, CDR2 FYNNEI, per germline. Trimming took 8 bases from V and 0 from J, leaving 12 bases between them. CDR3 bases: TGTGCCAGCGATGACTGGCCCAGCACAGATACGCAGTATTTT. Translating it yields CASDDWPSTDTQYF.

The J gene is TRBJ1-1, the V gene TRBV7-2; 7 nucleotides align to TRBD1. The CDR3 consists of 15 residues. Germline trimming cut 2 bases from V and 0 bases from J; bases unmatched to any gene: 3. In germline, CDR1 is SGHTA, CDR2 FQGNSA. The CDR3 loop reads CASSLTQGVNTEAFF. In DNA, the CDR3 is TGTGCCAGCAGCTTAACGCAGGGGGTGAACACTGAAGCTTTCTTT.

DNA of the CDR3: TGCGCCAGCAGCTTGGTAGTAGCTGGGGAGCAGTTCTTC. This encodes CASSLVVAGEQFF. The rearrangement links TRBV5-1 to TRBJ2-1; D ambiguous. CDR1 is SGHRS, CDR2 YFSETQ, per germline. V was cut by 0 bases and J by 10 bases, with 11 bases left in between. This CDR3 region has 13 residues.

The chain joins TRBV19 to TRBJ1-1; TRBD1 is a possible D gene (6 bases). The ends were cut back, 6 bases at V and 5 bases at J, with 16 bases in the middle. The CDR3 spans 14 residues. Germline values: CDR1 LNHDA, CDR2 SQIVND (reference sequence). CDR3 residues: CASRMWGGRTEAFF. CDR3 in DNA: TGTGCCAGTAGGATGTGGGGGGGGCGGACTGAAGCTTTCTTT.

V usage is TRBV30 and J usage is TRBJ2-1, with 9 bases aligning to TRBD2. The CDR3 contains 16 residues. Germline lookup yields CDR1 GTSNPN and CDR2 SVGIG (reference sequence). The V segment lost 4 bases and the J segment 1 base; nucleotides outside the gene matches: 8. The CDR3: CAWNRRLAASYNEQFF. CDR3 nucleotide sequence: TGTGCCTGGAATCGTCGACTAGCGGCGTCCTACAATGAGCAGTTCTTC.

The chain combines TRBV9 with TRBJ1-2; D is possibly TRBD1 (5 bases). CDR1 and CDR2 from the germline V gene are SGDLS and YYNGEE. V was shortened by 3 bases and J by 7 bases, with 7 bases between the two germline ends. The CDR3 length is 11 residues. The CDR3, as DNA: TGTGCCAGCAGCGCAGGGTTTGGCTACACCTTC. This encodes CASSAGFGYTF.

The chain combines TRBV6-6 with TRBJ2-5, with D maybe TRBD2 (5 bases). V was clipped by 4 bases and J by 2 bases, with 11 bases between them. The CDR3 has 14 residues. Germline CDR1 reads MNHNY; CDR2 reads SVGAGI (reference sequence). The chain's CDR3 is CASSFSGEQETQYF. In nucleotides, the CDR3 is TGTGCCAGCAGTTTTTCCGGGGAACAAGAGACCCAGTACTTC.

V is TRBV5-6 and J is TRBJ1-1; 7 bases align to TRBD1. The V segment lost 1 base and the J segment 1 base; nucleotides outside the gene matches: 4. Germline V gives CDR1 SGHDT, CDR2 YYEEEE. The CDR3 has 15 amino acids. CDR3 nucleotide sequence: TGTGCCAGCAGCTTGAGGACAGGTTCGAACACTGAAGCTTTCTTT. It translates to CASSLRTGSNTEAFF.

This chain connects TRBV5-1 to TRBJ1-2; TRBD1 is a possible D gene (5 bases). Trimming removed 1 base from V and 6 bases from J, with 13 bases in between. In germline, CDR1 is SGHRS, CDR2 YFSETQ. This CDR3 contains 14 residues. CDR3 in amino acids: CASSLREGTDGYTF. The DNA of the CDR3 is TGCGCCAGCAGCTTGAGGGAGGGGACGGATGGCTACACCTTC.

This clone was observed once. The same CDR3 can be traced to other DNA sequences in this sample. CDR3 sequence reads: CASSPSGGNTEAFF. The CDR3 DNA reads TGTGCCAGCTCACCATCGGGGGGAAACACTGAAGCTTTCTTT. The chain employs TRBV18 and TRBJ1-1, with D perhaps matching TRBD1 (5 bases). The V end was cut by 2 bases, the J end by 2 bases, with 9 bases between. The CDR3 runs 14 residues. CDR1 is KGHSH and CDR2 is LQKENI in the germline V gene.

The chain uses TRBV5-6 and TRBJ2-3; 9 nucleotides agree with TRBD2. Trimming removed 5 bases from V and 8 bases from J; junction bases left unmatched: 6. This CDR3 has 13 residues. The V gene's germline CDR1 is SGHDT and CDR2 YYEEEE. The DNA for the CDR3 is TGTGCCAGCAGATCGGCGGGAGGGGGTACGCAGTATTTT. This gives the protein CASRSAGGGTQYF.

The gene calls are TRBV2 and TRBJ2-1, with 7 bases aligning to TRBD2. This CDR3 region has 15 residues. The trim removed 11 bases at V and 6 bases at J, leaving 16 bases unmatched. Germline CDR1 and CDR2: SNHLY and FYNNEI. The CDR3 is CAGSPTGGPINEQFF. Here the CDR3 DNA reads TGTGCCGGAAGCCCCACGGGAGGACCTATCAATGAGCAGTTCTTC.

The chain is built from TRBV5-4 and TRBJ2-1, with 10 bases identical to TRBD1. Germline CDR1 and CDR2: SGHNT and YYREEE (reference sequence). There are 16 residues in the CDR3. The trim removed 4 bases at V and 4 bases at J, leaving 8 bases unmatched. The CDR3 loop is CASSTKTGGEYNEQFF. CDR3 in DNA: TGTGCCAGCAGCACCAAGACAGGGGGCGAGTACAATGAGCAGTTCTTC.

This chain uses TRBV30 with TRBJ2-7, with 7 bases matching TRBD1. This CDR3 has 14 amino acids. V shed 3 bases and J 4 bases; nucleotides not matched to a gene: 9. Germline assignment: CDR1 GTSNPN and CDR2 SVGIG (reference sequence). The CDR3 spells CAWSPGTVSYEQYF. Written as DNA, the CDR3 is TGTGCCTGGAGCCCCGGGACAGTTTCATACGAGCAGTACTTC.

The rearrangement joins TRBV30 to TRBJ2-2; D is unclear. The CDR3 spans 11 residues. The germline V and J ends were trimmed by 1 base and 7 bases, with 4 bases remaining between them. From germline, CDR1 is GTSNPN and CDR2 SVGIG (reference sequence). The CDR3 here is CAWSAYGELFF. In nucleotides, the CDR3 is TGTGCCTGGAGTGCCTACGGGGAGCTGTTTTTT.

This rearrangement joins TRBV11-2 to TRBJ2-3; D is ambiguous. This CDR3 has 15 residues. The V end was cut by 3 bases, the J end by 3 bases, with 13 bases between. Germline-derived CDR1 and CDR2 are SGHAT and FQNNGV. CDR3 sequence reads: CASSFNAGETDTQYF. The CDR3 nucleotides read TGTGCCAGCAGCTTTAATGCAGGCGAGACAGATACGCAGTATTTT.

The chain carries TRBV5-1 and TRBJ2-3; 8 positions match TRBD2. The CDR3 is 17 amino acids. Germline V gene data show CDR1 as SGHRS and CDR2 as YFSETQ. Unmatched junction bases numbered 9, after V lost 3 bases and J lost 0 bases. The CDR3 nucleotides read TGCGCCAGCAGCTGGGGGGATACTAGCGGTAGCACAGATACGCAGTATTTT. Translation gives CASSWGDTSGSTDTQYF. The variable domain in full, completed from reference TRBV5-1 and TRBJ2-3, reads KAGVTQTPRYLIKTRGQQVTLSCSPISGHRSVSWYQQTPGQGLQFLFEYFSETQRNKGNFPGRFSGRQFSNSRSEMNVSTLELGDSALYLCASSWGDTSGSTDTQYFGPGTRLTVL.

The chain links TRBV5-4 to TRBJ2-6; 7 nucleotides match TRBD1. CDR1 is SGHNT and CDR2 is YYREEE in the germline V gene (reference sequence). This CDR3 is built from 15 residues. V shed 4 bases and J 4 bases; nucleotides not matched to a gene: 5. The CDR3 nucleotides read TGTGCCAGCAGCCCTACAGGGGCCGGGGCCAACGTCCTGACTTTC. Its protein product is CASSPTGAGANVLTF.

The chain uses TRBV28 and TRBJ2-6; possible D gene TRBD1, 6 bases. V was clipped by 8 bases and J by 3 bases, with 17 bases between them. The CDR3 consists of 16 residues. Germline V gene lookup returns CDR1 MDHEN and CDR2 SYDVKM. The CDR3 sequence: CASLGALHVGANVLTF. The CDR3 coding sequence is TGTGCCAGCTTGGGGGCTCTCCACGTTGGGGCCAACGTCCTGACTTTC.

This clone was detected only once. The chain is built from TRBV18 and TRBJ1-3; the D is unclear. The ends were cut back, 2 bases at V and 3 bases at J, with 8 bases in the middle. This CDR3 spans 14 amino acids. The germline V gene has CDR1 KGHSH and CDR2 LQKENI. The CDR3 bases are TGTGCCAGCTCACCAACTCGTGGTGGAAACACCATATATTTT. Encoded protein: CASSPTRGGNTIYF.

The rearrangement links TRBV30 to TRBJ2-1; perhaps TRBD2 as D (7 bases). This CDR3 has 14 amino acids. CDR1 and CDR2 (germline): GTSNPN, SVGIG (reference sequence). V dropped 1 base and J dropped 10 bases, with 17 bases sitting between them. CDR3 loop: CAWSGGRREGEQFF. The CDR3 coding sequence is TGTGCCTGGAGTGGGGGGCGAAGGGAGGGCGAGCAGTTCTTC. Together with reference TRBV30 and TRBJ2-1, the CDR3 gives the full variable domain: SQTIHQWPATLVQPVGSPLSLECTVEGTSNPNLYWYRQAAGRGLQLLFYSVGIGQISSEVPQNLSASRPQDRQFILSSKKLLLSDSGFYLCAWSGGRREGEQFFGPGTRLTVL.

The chain uses TRBV2 and TRBJ2-2; 7 bases fit TRBD2. Germline CDR1 SNHLY, CDR2 FYNNEI. This CDR3 is 11 amino acids long. V lost 7 bases and J lost 14; bases outside the gene matches: 7. The CDR3 region is CASTLASGLFF. In nucleotides, the CDR3 is TGTGCCAGCACGTTGGCTAGCGGACTGTTTTTT.

V and J are TRBV5-8 and TRBJ1-1; D ambiguous. V lost 0 bases, J lost 10 bases, and 16 bases lay in between. The CDR3 sequence is 14 residues long. Germline V CDR1 and CDR2: SGHTS, YDEGEE. The CDR3 loop reads CASSLGQGRMGAFF. CDR3 bases: TGTGCCAGCAGCTTGGGACAAGGAAGGATGGGAGCTTTCTTT. The full variable domain, completed using reference TRBV5-8 and TRBJ1-1, is EAGVTQSPTHLIKTRGQQATLRCSPISGHTSVYWYQQALGLGLQFLLWYDEGEERNRGNFPPRFSGRQFPNYSSELNVNALELEDSALYLCASSLGQGRMGAFFGQGTRLTVV.